Sequencing of this T cell receptor beta chain was carried out in a study of OX40 agonist ivuxolimab in advanced cancers. Study-level information: The group had a mean age of around 60 years, ranged from about 23 to 85, and was 82.7% male.

The germline CDR1 and CDR2 sequences are SGDLS and YYNGEE. The V segment lost 2 bases and the J segment 4 bases; nucleotides outside the gene matches: 5. This CDR3 contains 15 residues. Comment on this clone: Its antigen is currently unknown.

Whole-study results and caveats: Certain nonresponding patients likewise had low normalized T-cell clonal expansion. The 0.1-3.0 mg/kg partial responders had among the lowest clonal expansion.

Assay: immunoSEQ multiplex PCR; the TCRdb copy retains only in-frame clones and omits some. Altogether 30,000 to 40,000 clones are present, around 80% being singletons, with the ten largest covering over 2.5%. The receptor's source is an adult with an advanced solid tumor such as melanoma, head and neck, liver or kidney cancer. The chain couples TRBV9 to TRBJ1-3; TRBD1 aligns across 8 bases. The sequencing here drew on CD4+ or CD8+ T cells sorted from blood, taken in a trial of the OX40 agonist ivuxolimab. The DNA of the CDR3 is TGTGCCAGCAGCGTTTCTGGGACAGGAGGAAACACCATATATTTT. Amino acid sequence: CASSVSGTGGNTIYF.